This T cell receptor beta chain emerged from a study of regulatory and conventional T cells in RAG deficiency. The method was immunoSEQ multiplex PCR; TCRdb's version includes in-frame clones alone and lacks a portion of them. The table has more than 9,500 clones, approximately 94% seen once. Notes on this clone: Its antigen is unknown. The sample contains more than one DNA sequence encoding this CDR3.

Looked up from germline, CDR1 is MNHGY and CDR2 is SVAAGI. J lost 13 bases, V lost 4 bases, and 12 bases had no gene match. This CDR3 contains 15 residues. Genomic DNA came from blood regulatory T cells gated CD4+ CD25-high CD127-low. Study-wide results and caveats: Omenn patients showed >85% Treg-Tconv overlap and shorter CDR3 lengths. These Omenn syndrome Treg sorts may hold peripherally activated cells instead. Compared with controls, unique Treg TCR beta sequences dropped about 110-fold in Omenn syndrome and CID/AS.

These records were also assigned to another study, of regulatory T cells. As reported in that work: The primer mix had 52 TRBV and 13 TRBJ primers. Patient repertoires had restricted TRB V-J pairs and skewed V and J usage, most in Tregs.

The sequence was obtained from a human donor in good health. Sequences were obtained from CD127- CD25+ CD4+ Tregs sorted from blood. V gene TRBV6-9 combines with J gene TRBJ1-6, with 8 bases fitting TRBD1. CDR3 protein: CASSSDREKNSPLHF. CDR3 DNA: TGTGCCAGCAGTTCGGACAGGGAAAAAAACTCCCCCCTCCACTTT.